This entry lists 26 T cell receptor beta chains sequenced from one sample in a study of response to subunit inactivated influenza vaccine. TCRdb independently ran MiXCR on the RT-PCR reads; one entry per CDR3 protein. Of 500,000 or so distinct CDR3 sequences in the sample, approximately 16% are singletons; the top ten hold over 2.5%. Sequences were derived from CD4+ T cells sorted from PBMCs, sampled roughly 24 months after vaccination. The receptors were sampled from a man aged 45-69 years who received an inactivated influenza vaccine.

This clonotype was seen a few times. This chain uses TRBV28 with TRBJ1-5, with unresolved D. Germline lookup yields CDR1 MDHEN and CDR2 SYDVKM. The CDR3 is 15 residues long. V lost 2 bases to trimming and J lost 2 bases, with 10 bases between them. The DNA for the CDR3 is TGTGCCAGCAGTTTACGTGACTGGGGCAATCAGCCCCAGCATTTT. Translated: CASSLRDWGNQPQHF.

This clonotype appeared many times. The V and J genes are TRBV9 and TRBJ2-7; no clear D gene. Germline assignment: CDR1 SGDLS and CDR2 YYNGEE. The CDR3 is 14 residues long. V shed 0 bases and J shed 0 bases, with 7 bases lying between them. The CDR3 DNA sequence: TGTGCCAGCAGCGTAGTCAGTACCTCCTACGAGCAGTACTTC. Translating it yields CASSVVSTSYEQYF.

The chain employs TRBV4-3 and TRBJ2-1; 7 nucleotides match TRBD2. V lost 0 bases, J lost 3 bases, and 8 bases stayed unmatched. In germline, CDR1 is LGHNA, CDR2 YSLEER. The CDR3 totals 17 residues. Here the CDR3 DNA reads TGCGCCAGCAGCCAAGATTATGGGAGGGCCTTCTACAATGAGCAGTTCTTC. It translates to CASSQDYGRAFYNEQFF.

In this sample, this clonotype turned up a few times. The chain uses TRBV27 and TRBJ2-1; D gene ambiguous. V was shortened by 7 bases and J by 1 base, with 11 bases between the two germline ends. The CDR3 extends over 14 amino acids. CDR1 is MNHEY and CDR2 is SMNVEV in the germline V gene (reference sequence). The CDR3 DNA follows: TGTGCCAGCAATATCAGGCGGTCCTACAATGAGCAGTTCTTC. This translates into CASNIRRSYNEQFF.

This CDR3 is CASSDVGNTGELFF. In DNA form, the CDR3 reads TGTGCCAGCAGTGATGTGGGGAACACCGGGGAGCTGTTTTTT. V usage is TRBV25-1 and J usage is TRBJ2-2; no clear D gene. The CDR3 contains 14 residues. CDR1 and CDR2 (germline): MGHDK, SYGVNS. Trimming took off 3 bases at V and 1 base at J, with 6 bases between the two ends.

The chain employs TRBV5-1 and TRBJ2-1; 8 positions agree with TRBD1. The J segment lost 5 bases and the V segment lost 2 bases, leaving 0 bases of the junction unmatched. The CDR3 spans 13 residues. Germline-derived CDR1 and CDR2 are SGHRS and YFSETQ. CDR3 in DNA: TGCGCCAGCAGCTTACAGGGGGACAATGAGCAGTTCTTC. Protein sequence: CASSLQGDNEQFF.

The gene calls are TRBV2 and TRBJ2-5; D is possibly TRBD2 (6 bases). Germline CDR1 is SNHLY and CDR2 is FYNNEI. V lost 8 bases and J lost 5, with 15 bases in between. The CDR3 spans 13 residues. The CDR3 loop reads CASPGTDGETQYF. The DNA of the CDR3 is TGTGCCAGCCCTGGGACTGACGGGGAGACCCAGTACTTC.

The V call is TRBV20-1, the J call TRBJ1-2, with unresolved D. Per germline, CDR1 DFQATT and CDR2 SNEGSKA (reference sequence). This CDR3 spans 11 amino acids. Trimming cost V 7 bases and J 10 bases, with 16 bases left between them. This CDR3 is CSVLRRSIYTF. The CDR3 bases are TGCAGTGTTCTCCGACGGAGTATCTACACCTTC.

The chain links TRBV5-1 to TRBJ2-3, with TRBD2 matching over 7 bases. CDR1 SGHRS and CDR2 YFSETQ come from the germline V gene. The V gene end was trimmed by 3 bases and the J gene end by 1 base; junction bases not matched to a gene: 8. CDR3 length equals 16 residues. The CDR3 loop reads CASSWVVAGGTDTQYF. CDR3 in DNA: TGCGCCAGCAGCTGGGTGGTAGCGGGTGGCACAGATACGCAGTATTTT.

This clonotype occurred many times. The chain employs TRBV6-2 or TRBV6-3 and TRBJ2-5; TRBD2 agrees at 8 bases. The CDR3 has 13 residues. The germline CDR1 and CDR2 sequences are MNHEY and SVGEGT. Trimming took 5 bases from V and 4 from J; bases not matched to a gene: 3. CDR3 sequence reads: CASSRGLGETQYF. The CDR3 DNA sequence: TGTGCCAGCAGTAGGGGACTAGGAGAGACCCAGTACTTC.

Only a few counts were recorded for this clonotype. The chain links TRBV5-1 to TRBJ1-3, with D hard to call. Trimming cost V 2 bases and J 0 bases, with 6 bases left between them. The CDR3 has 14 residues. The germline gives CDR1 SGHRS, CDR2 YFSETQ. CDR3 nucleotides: TGCGCCAGCAGCTTCGACGACTCTGGAAACACCATATATTTT. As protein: CASSFDDSGNTIYF.

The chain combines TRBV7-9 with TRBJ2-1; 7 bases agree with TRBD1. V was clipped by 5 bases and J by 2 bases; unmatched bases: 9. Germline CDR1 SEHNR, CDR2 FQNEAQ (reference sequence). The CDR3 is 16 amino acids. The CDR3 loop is CASSDGPGQTYNEQFF. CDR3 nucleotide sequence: TGTGCCAGCAGCGACGGACCGGGACAGACCTACAATGAGCAGTTCTTC. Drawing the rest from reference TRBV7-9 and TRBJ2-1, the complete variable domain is DTGVSQNPRHKITKRGQNVTFRCDPISEHNRLYWYRQTLGQGPEFLTYFQNEAQLEKSRLLSDRFSAERPKGSFSTLEIQRTEQGDSAMYLCASSDGPGQTYNEQFFGPGTRLTVL.

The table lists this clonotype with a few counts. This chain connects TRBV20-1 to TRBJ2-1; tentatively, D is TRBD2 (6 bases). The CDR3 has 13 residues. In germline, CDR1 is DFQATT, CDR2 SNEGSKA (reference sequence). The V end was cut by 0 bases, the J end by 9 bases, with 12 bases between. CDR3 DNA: TGCAGTGCTAGAGATTTCCGGGAGAGTGAGCAGTTCTTC. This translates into CSARDFRESEQFF.

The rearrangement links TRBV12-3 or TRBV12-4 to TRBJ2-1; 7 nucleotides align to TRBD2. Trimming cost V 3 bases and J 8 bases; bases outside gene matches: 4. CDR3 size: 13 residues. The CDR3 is CASSFGGSDEQFF. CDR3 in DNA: TGTGCCAGCAGTTTTGGCGGGAGCGATGAGCAGTTCTTC.

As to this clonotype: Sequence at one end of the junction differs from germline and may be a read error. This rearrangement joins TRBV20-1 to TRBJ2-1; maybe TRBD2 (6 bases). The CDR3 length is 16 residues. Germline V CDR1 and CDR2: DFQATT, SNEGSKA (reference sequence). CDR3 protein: CSASGRGEGSYNEQFF. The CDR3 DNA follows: TGCAGTGCTAGCGGGAGAGGGGAAGGGTCCTACAACGAGCAGTTCTTC.

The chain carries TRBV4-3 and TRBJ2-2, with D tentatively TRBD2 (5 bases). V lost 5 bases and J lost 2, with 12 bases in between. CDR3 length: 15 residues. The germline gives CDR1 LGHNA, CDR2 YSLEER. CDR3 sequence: CASSKEEGNTGELFF. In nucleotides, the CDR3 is TGCGCCAGCAGCAAGGAGGAAGGAAACACCGGGGAGCTGTTTTTT.

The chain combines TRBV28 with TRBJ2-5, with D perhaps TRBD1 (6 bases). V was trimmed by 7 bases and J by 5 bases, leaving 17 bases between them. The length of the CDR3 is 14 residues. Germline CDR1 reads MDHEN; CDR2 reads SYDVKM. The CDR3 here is CASKPRGWGETQYF. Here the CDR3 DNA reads TGTGCCAGCAAACCCAGGGGCTGGGGGGAGACCCAGTACTTC.

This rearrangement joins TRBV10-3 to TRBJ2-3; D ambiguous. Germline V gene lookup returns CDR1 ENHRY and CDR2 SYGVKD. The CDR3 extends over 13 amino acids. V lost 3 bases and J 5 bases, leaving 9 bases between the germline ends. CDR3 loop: CAISDSWLDTQYF. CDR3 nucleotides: TGTGCCATCAGTGATAGTTGGCTAGATACGCAGTATTTT.

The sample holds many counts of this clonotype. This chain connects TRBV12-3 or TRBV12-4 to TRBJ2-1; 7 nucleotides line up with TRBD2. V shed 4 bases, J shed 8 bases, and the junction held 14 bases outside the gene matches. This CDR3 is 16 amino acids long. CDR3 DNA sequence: TGTGCCAGCAGTTCGGGCGGGGGATTCATCCTCCATGAGCAGTTCTTC. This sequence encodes CASSSGGGFILHEQFF.

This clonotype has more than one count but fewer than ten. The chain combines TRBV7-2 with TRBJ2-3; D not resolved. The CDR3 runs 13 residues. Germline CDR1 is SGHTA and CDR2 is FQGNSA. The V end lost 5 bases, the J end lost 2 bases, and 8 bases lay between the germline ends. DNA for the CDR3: TGTGCCAGCAGCCCACCCTTCACAGATACGCAGTATTTT. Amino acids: CASSPPFTDTQYF.

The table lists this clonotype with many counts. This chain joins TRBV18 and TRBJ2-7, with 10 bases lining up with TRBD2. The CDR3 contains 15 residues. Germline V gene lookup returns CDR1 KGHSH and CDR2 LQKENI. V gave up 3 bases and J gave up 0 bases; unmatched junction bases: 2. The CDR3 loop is CASSPGLAASYEQYF. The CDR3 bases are TGTGCCAGCTCACCTGGACTAGCGGCCTCCTACGAGCAGTACTTC.

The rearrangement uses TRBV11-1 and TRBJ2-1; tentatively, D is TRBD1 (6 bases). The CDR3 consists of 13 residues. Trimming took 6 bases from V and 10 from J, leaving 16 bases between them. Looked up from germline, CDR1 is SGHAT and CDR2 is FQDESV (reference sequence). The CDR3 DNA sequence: TGTGCCAGCAGAAGGAGAGGGGGTCACGAGCAGTTCTTC. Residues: CASRRRGGHEQFF.

The DNA of the CDR3 is TGTGCCAGCAGTTTACCCGGGAGGGGCACAGATACGCAGTATTTT. It yields the protein CASSLPGRGTDTQYF. The genes are TRBV28 and TRBJ2-3; 8 bases line up with TRBD2. Germline trimming cut 2 bases from V and 1 base from J; bases unmatched to any gene: 2. Germline values: CDR1 MDHEN, CDR2 SYDVKM. The CDR3 extends over 15 amino acids.

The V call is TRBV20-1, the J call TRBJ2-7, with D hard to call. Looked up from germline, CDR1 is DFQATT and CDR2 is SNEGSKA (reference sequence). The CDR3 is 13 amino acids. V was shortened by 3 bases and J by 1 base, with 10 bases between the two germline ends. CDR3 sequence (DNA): TGCAGTGCTAGTAAAGTCGGTTCCTACGAGCAGTACTTC. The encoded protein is CSASKVGSYEQYF.

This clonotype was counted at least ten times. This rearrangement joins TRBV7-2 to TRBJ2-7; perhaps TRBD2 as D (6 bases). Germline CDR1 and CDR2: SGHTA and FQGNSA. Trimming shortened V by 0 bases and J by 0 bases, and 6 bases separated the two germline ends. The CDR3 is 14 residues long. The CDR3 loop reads CASSLARDSYEQYF. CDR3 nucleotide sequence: TGTGCCAGCAGCTTAGCGCGGGACTCCTACGAGCAGTACTTC.

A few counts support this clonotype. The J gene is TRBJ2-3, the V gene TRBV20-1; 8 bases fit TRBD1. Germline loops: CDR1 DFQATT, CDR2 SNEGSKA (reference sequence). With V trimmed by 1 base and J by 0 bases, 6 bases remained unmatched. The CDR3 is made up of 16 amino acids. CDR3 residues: CSARAGTGSSTDTQYF. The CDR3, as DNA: TGCAGTGCTAGAGCAGGGACAGGTTCTAGCACAGATACGCAGTATTTT.